Following are 30 T cell receptor beta chains from one sample sequenced in a study of Tregs in tolerant kidney transplant recipients. Related graft donors supplied nonmyeloablative bone marrow transplants, and mixed chimerism was transient. This table comes from immunoSEQ multiplex PCR, and its TCRdb copy is limited to in-frame clones, with some not included. The top ten clones hold 15% of a sample with about 52,000 clones, about 90% of them seen once. Sequences were derived from CD8+ T cells from blood (PBMCs), sampled 24 months after the transplant. These receptors were obtained from a human patient who received a combined kidney and bone marrow transplant. Some T cells may be provided by the graft donor.

This chain connects TRBV11-2 to TRBJ2-1, with 8 bases fitting TRBD2. Germline V lookup: CDR1 SGHAT, CDR2 FQNNGV. V dropped 0 bases and J dropped 6; count of bases not matched to a gene: 7. The CDR3 has 16 residues. The CDR3, as DNA: TGTGCCAGCAGCTTAGAATACCCCAGCGGGGGCAATGAGCAGTTCTTC. As protein: CASSLEYPSGGNEQFF.

J is TRBJ2-3 and V is TRBV4-2; TRBD2 matches at 11 bases. This CDR3 spans 20 amino acids. V lost 2 bases, J lost 5 bases, and 18 bases stayed unmatched. Germline CDR1 and CDR2: LGHNA and YNFKEQ. CDR3 loop: CASSQLRRAVPTSGEDTQYF. DNA of the CDR3: TGTGCCAGCAGCCAACTAAGGAGGGCGGTGCCGACTAGCGGGGAAGATACGCAGTATTTT.

The genes are TRBV4-3 and TRBJ2-4; no firm D call. The CDR3 covers 14 residues. V lost 0 bases and J 8 bases, leaving 11 bases between the germline ends. Germline loops: CDR1 LGHNA, CDR2 YSLEER. This CDR3 reads CASSQDFPVHIQYF. The CDR3 DNA reads TGCGCCAGCAGCCAAGATTTTCCGGTGCACATTCAGTACTTC.

CDR3 residues: CASSRTDYNEQFF. The CDR3 nucleotides read TGTGCCAGTAGTAGGACAGACTACAATGAGCAGTTCTTC. The rearrangement uses TRBV19 and TRBJ2-1; D possibly corresponds to TRBD1 (6 bases). Trimming took off 4 bases at V and 3 bases at J, with 7 bases between the two ends. Germline loops: CDR1 LNHDA, CDR2 SQIVND (reference sequence). This CDR3 region has 13 residues.

This clone was counted only a few times. One end of the junction does not line up with germline, which may come from a read error. CDR3 region: CASSKSPPGLAAF. The CDR3 nucleotides are TGTGCCAGTAGTAAAAGCCCACCGGGACTAGCGGCATTC. The V call is TRBV19, the J call TRBJ2-7, with TRBD2 matching over 11 bases. Germline V gene sequence: CDR1 LNHDA, CDR2 SQIVND (reference sequence). The CDR3 loop spans 13 amino acids.

The V gene is TRBV2, the J gene TRBJ2-3; 7 positions agree with TRBD2. Germline V lookup: CDR1 SNHLY, CDR2 FYNNEI. This CDR3 spans 14 amino acids. The V gene end was trimmed by 8 bases and the J gene end by 0 bases; junction bases not matched to a gene: 5. The chain's CDR3 is CASLAGLSTDTQYF. CDR3 nucleotides: TGTGCCAGCCTGGCGGGACTAAGCACAGATACGCAGTATTTT.

The CDR3 loop is CASGLDTSGRLYEQYF. The CDR3 DNA reads TGTGCTAGTGGTTTGGACACTAGCGGGAGGTTGTACGAGCAGTACTTC. The chain uses TRBV12-5 and TRBJ2-7, with 12 bases matching TRBD2. The junction had 5 bases not matched to a gene; V was cut back by 1 base and J by 4 bases. CDR3 length: 16 residues. Per germline, CDR1 LGHNT and CDR2 FRNRAP. Based on the CDR3 plus reference TRBV12-5 and TRBJ2-7, the full variable domain is DARVTQTPRHKVTEMGQEVTMRCQPILGHNTVFWYRQTMMQGLELLAYFRNRAPLDDSGMPKDRFSAEMPDATLATLKIQPSEPRDSAVYFCASGLDTSGRLYEQYFGPGTRLTVT.

Concerning this clone itself: At one end, the junction sequence differs from germline, possibly due to a read error. CDR3 amino acids: CASSLGGYNSPLHF. CDR3 nucleotide sequence: TGTGCCAGCAGCTTAGGGGGCTATAATTCCCCCCTCCACTTT. The chain is built from TRBV11-2 and TRBJ1-6; D is possibly TRBD1 (5 bases). Germline V lookup: CDR1 SGHAT, CDR2 FQNNGV. The length of the CDR3 is 14 residues.

This rearrangement joins TRBV2 to TRBJ1-2, with 7 bases identical to TRBD1. With V trimmed by 3 bases and J by 3 bases, 7 bases remained unmatched. Germline V gives CDR1 SNHLY, CDR2 FYNNEI. The CDR3 runs 15 residues. The CDR3 DNA reads as TGTGCCAGCAGTGACCCGGGACAGTCCTACTATGGCTACACCTTC. Its protein is CASSDPGQSYYGYTF.

This chain links TRBV7-2 with TRBJ1-1; TRBD1 matches at 9 bases. This CDR3 contains 13 residues. CDR1 and CDR2 from the germline V gene are SGHTA and FQGNSA. Losses at the gene ends were 4 bases for V and 5 bases for J; bases not matched to a gene: 2. The CDR3 sequence is CASSWGQGTEAFF. The CDR3 DNA is TGTGCCAGCAGCTGGGGACAGGGTACTGAAGCTTTCTTT.

The chain carries TRBV7-9 and TRBJ2-7; 7 bases line up with TRBD1. The J segment lost 1 base and the V segment lost 5 bases, leaving 5 bases of the junction unmatched. The CDR3 length is 14 residues. Germline CDR1 reads SEHNR; CDR2 reads FQNEAQ (reference sequence). The CDR3 sequence is CASSPPGQSYEQYF. The CDR3 region has the DNA TGTGCCAGCAGCCCCCCGGGACAGTCCTACGAGCAGTACTTC.

This chain uses TRBV13 with TRBJ2-7; D perhaps matches TRBD2 (5 bases). V was clipped by 5 bases and J by 6 bases, with 8 bases between them. The germline V gene encodes CDR1 PRHDT and CDR2 FYEKMQ (reference sequence). CDR3 length equals 11 residues. CDR3 protein: CASSPTSEQYF. In DNA, the CDR3 is TGTGCCAGCAGCCCTACTAGCGAGCAGTACTTC.

This clone has just one count. The rearrangement uses TRBV4-3 and TRBJ2-7, with no clear D. This CDR3 has 14 amino acids. Trimming left V 5 bases short and J 3 bases short, with 14 bases between. CDR1 LGHNA and CDR2 YSLEER come from the germline V gene. This chain's CDR3 is CASSNTRPIYEQYF. The CDR3 region has the DNA TGCGCCAGCAGCAACACGCGGCCAATCTACGAGCAGTACTTC.

This clone was picked up one time. This chain connects TRBV7-9 to TRBJ1-2; 9 bases are shared with TRBD1. This CDR3 has 13 residues. V was pared by 4 bases and J by 5 bases, with 2 bases of the junction left unmatched. Germline V lookup: CDR1 SEHNR, CDR2 FQNEAQ (reference sequence). CDR3 nucleotide sequence: TGTGCCAGCAGCTCGGACAGGGGATATGGCTACACCTTC. This sequence encodes CASSSDRGYGYTF.

This chain uses TRBV7-3 with TRBJ1-6; TRBD1 agrees at 10 bases. The CDR3 length is 15 residues. CDR1 is SGHTA, CDR2 FQGTGA, per germline. Unmatched junction bases numbered 6, after V lost 5 bases and J lost 8 bases. DNA for the CDR3: TGTGCCAGCAGCATCGGGACAGGGGCGGATTCACCCCTCCACTTT. Translated: CASSIGTGADSPLHF.

The J gene is TRBJ2-1, the V gene TRBV11-2; a weak D match, TRBD1 (6 bases). Trimming removed 0 bases at V and 2 bases at J, with 11 bases between. From germline, CDR1 is SGHAT and CDR2 FQNNGV. The CDR3 is 16 amino acids. CDR3 coding DNA: TGTGCCAGCAGCTTAGAATGGGACACAACCTACAATGAGCAGTTCTTC. This gives the protein CASSLEWDTTYNEQFF.

V gene TRBV7-8 combines with J gene TRBJ2-1; a possible D gene is TRBD2 (5 bases). V dropped 5 bases and J dropped 6 bases, with 14 bases sitting between them. The V gene's germline CDR1 is SGHVS and CDR2 FQNEAQ. This CDR3 has 14 amino acids. Here the CDR3 DNA reads TGTGCCAGCAGCCACGGAGGTAAGGGCAATGAGCAGTTCTTC. Translating gives CASSHGGKGNEQFF.

J is TRBJ2-7 and V is TRBV7-9; 7 bases are a match to TRBD1. Germline CDR1 SEHNR, CDR2 FQNEAQ (reference sequence). The CDR3 loop spans 12 amino acids. The V and J ends lost 5 bases and 6 bases, in that order; junction bases with no gene match: 4. The CDR3 bases are TGTGCCAGCAGCCAGACAGGGAGCGAGCAGTACTTC. Protein: CASSQTGSEQYF.

This clone was counted once. The chain combines TRBV19 with TRBJ2-1, with 12 bases identical to TRBD2. V dropped 6 bases and J dropped 2; count of bases not matched to a gene: 5. The CDR3 is 16 residues long. Germline V lookup: CDR1 LNHDA, CDR2 SQIVND (reference sequence). CDR3 in amino acids: CASSLSSGGAYNEQFF. DNA of the CDR3: TGTGCCAGTAGCCTTTCTAGCGGGGGGGCCTACAATGAGCAGTTCTTC.

In this sample, this clone turned up once. This chain connects TRBV4-3 to TRBJ2-7; 12 nucleotides line up with TRBD1. The junction had 11 bases not matched to a gene; V was cut back by 2 bases and J by 6 bases. The germline V gene encodes CDR1 LGHNA and CDR2 YSLEER. This CDR3 region has 17 residues. The CDR3 DNA is TGCGCCAGCAGCCAATGGGGACAGGGGGCCAGCTCCGGCGAGCAGTACTTC. Translating gives CASSQWGQGASSGEQYF.

The chain joins TRBV10-3 to TRBJ2-7, with a possible D match to TRBD1 (5 bases). Germline lookup yields CDR1 ENHRY and CDR2 SYGVKD. V lost 0 bases, J lost 7 bases, and 10 bases lay in between. CDR3 length: 13 amino acids. The CDR3 sequence is CAISESGPLEQYF. The DNA of the CDR3 is TGTGCCATCAGTGAGTCGGGGCCCCTGGAGCAGTACTTC.

The V gene is TRBV7-9, the J gene TRBJ1-2; D possibly corresponds to TRBD1 (6 bases). The germline V gene has CDR1 SEHNR and CDR2 FQNEAQ (reference sequence). CDR3 size: 16 residues. Trimming removed 1 base from V and 4 bases from J, with 16 bases in between. CDR3 DNA sequence: TGTGCCAGCAGCTTAGGGTCCAGGGGCGATAGCTATGGCTACACCTTC. Its translation is CASSLGSRGDSYGYTF.

This clone was seen a single time. The chain is built from TRBV15 and TRBJ2-5; no clear D. The end of the DNA is better explained by TRBJ2-7, so the J call may be wrong. CDR3 length equals 14 residues. The germline CDR1 and CDR2 sequences are LNHNV and YYDKDF (reference sequence). The CDR3, as DNA: TGTGCCACCAGCACTAGAGGAAACTCCTACGAGCAGTACTTC. Translation: CATSTRGNSYEQYF.

CDR3: CASSPITLSGRRGNTIYF. CDR3 coding DNA: TGTGCCAGCAGCCCCATCACCCTATCAGGAAGGCGTGGAAACACCATATATTTT. V usage is TRBV7-9 and J usage is TRBJ1-3; D unresolved. V dropped 5 bases and J dropped 3 bases, with 23 bases sitting between them. The CDR3 length is 18 residues. CDR1 is SEHNR and CDR2 is FQNEAQ in the germline V gene (reference sequence). Based on the CDR3 plus reference TRBV7-9 and TRBJ1-3, the full variable domain is DTGVSQNPRHKITKRGQNVTFRCDPISEHNRLYWYRQTLGQGPEFLTYFQNEAQLEKSRLLSDRFSAERPKGSFSTLEIQRTEQGDSAMYLCASSPITLSGRRGNTIYFGEGSWLTVV.

The chain is built from TRBV5-6 and TRBJ1-4; D uncertain. V was cut by 0 bases and J by 0 bases, with 6 bases left in between. The CDR3 covers 15 residues. Germline V gene sequence: CDR1 SGHDT, CDR2 YYEEEE. CDR3 in DNA: TGTGCCAGCAGCTTGGCCGGGGCAACTAATGAAAAACTGTTTTTT. Translation gives CASSLAGATNEKLFF.

The chain is built from TRBV9 and TRBJ1-1, with a tentative D call TRBD1 (5 bases). The V gene's germline CDR1 is SGDLS and CDR2 YYNGEE. This CDR3 contains 13 residues. Trimming took 2 bases from V and 5 from J, leaving 10 bases between them. CDR3 nucleotide sequence: TGTGCCAGCAGCGTCTTCGGGGGGACTGAAGCTTTCTTT. This codes for CASSVFGGTEAFF.

The chain employs TRBV30 and TRBJ1-1, with TRBD1 matching over 11 bases. The CDR3 runs to 15 residues. With 0 bases clipped from V and 6 bases from J, the junction kept 6 bases outside the gene matches. Per the germline V gene, CDR1 is GTSNPN and CDR2 is SVGIG (reference sequence). The CDR3 loop reads CAWSVLGQGAPEAFF. The CDR3 region has the DNA TGTGCCTGGAGTGTACTTGGACAGGGGGCTCCTGAAGCTTTCTTT.

This sequence joins TRBV28 and TRBJ2-1; TRBD2 aligns across 8 bases. The V gene's germline CDR1 is MDHEN and CDR2 SYDVKM. The V segment lost 7 bases and the J segment 4 bases; nucleotides outside the gene matches: 6. This CDR3 is built from 14 residues. The CDR3 spells CASIPGLGYNEQFF. In nucleotides, the CDR3 is TGTGCCAGCATCCCGGGACTAGGGTACAATGAGCAGTTCTTC.

The J gene is TRBJ1-1, the V gene TRBV18; TRBD1 aligns across 7 bases. This CDR3 is built from 14 residues. Germline lookup yields CDR1 KGHSH and CDR2 LQKENI. V lost 2 bases to trimming and J lost 4 bases; unmatched junction nucleotides: 4. For the CDR3, the DNA is TGTGCCAGCTCACCAGCGGCAGGGGGCACTGAAGCTTTCTTT. Protein product: CASSPAAGGTEAFF. The full variable domain, rest sourced from reference TRBV18 and TRBJ1-1, is NAGVMQNPRHLVRRRGQEARLRCSPMKGHSHVYWYRQLPEEGLKFMVYLQKENIIDESGMPKERFSAEFPKEGPSILRIQQVVRGDSAAYFCASSPAAGGTEAFFGQGTRLTVV.

This clone was seen once. The chain couples TRBV13 to TRBJ2-5; TRBD2 matches at 7 bases. This CDR3 contains 14 residues. Germline V CDR1 and CDR2: PRHDT, FYEKMQ (reference sequence). Trimming cost V 8 bases and J 0 bases; bases outside gene matches: 6. The CDR3 sequence is CASAKRDYQETQYF. For the CDR3, the DNA is TGTGCCAGCGCGAAGCGGGATTACCAAGAGACCCAGTACTTC.